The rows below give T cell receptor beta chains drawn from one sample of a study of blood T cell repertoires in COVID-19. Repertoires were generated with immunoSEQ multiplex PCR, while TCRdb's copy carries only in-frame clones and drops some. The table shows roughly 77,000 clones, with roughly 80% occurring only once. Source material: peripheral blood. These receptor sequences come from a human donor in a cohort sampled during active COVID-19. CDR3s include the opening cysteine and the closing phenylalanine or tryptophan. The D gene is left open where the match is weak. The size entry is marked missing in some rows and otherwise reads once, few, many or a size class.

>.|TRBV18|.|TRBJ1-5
CASSQDGSQPQHF
TGTGCCAGCTCACAGGACGGGAGTCAGCCCCAGCATTTT
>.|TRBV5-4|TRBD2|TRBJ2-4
CASSFQTSGVAKNIQYF
TGTGCCAGCAGCTTCCAGACTAGCGGGGTAGCCAAAAACATTCAGTACTTC
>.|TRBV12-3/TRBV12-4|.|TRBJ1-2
CASSLQGYGYTF
TGTGCCAGCAGCCTACAGGGTTATGGCTACACCTTC
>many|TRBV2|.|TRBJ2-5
CASREHLEDQETQYF
TGTGCCAGCAGAGAGCATCTAGAGGACCAAGAGACCCAGTACTTC
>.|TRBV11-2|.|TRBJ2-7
CASSPSGAYEQYF
TGTGCCAGCAGCCCCTCGGGAGCCTACGAGCAGTACTTC
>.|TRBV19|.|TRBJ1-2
CASPLLGHYAYGYTF
TGTGCCAGTCCCCTACTCGGACACTACGCCTATGGCTACACCTTC
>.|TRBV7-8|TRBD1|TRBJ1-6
CASSGTGGQPLHF
TGTGCCAGCAGCGGGACAGGGGGCCAGCCCCTCCACTTT
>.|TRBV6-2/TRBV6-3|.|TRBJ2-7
CASSRLVYEQYF
TGTGCCAGCAGCCGACTCGTGTACGAGCAGTACTTC
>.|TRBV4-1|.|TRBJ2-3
CASSQEIPGGTDTQYF
TGCGCCAGCAGCCAAGAGATCCCAGGGGGCACAGATACGCAGTATTTT
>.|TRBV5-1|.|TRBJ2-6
CASSTGQSNVLTF
TGCGCCAGCAGCACCGGACAGAGCAACGTCCTGACTTTC
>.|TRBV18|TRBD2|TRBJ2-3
CASSPPASGDSTDTQYF
TGTGCCAGCTCACCCCCCGCTAGCGGGGATAGCACAGATACGCAGTATTTT
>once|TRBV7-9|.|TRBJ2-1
CASSANWAPYNEQFF
TGTGCCAGCAGCGCTAACTGGGCCCCCTACAATGAGCAGTTCTTC
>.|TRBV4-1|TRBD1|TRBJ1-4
CASSLNPGTVGEKLFF
TGCGCCAGCAGCCTAAACCCCGGGACAGTAGGAGAAAAACTGTTTTTT
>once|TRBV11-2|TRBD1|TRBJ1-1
CASGQENTEAFF
TGTGCCAGTGGACAGGAGAACACTGAAGCTTTCTTT
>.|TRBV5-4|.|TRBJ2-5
CASSLWAEETQYF
TGTGCCAGCAGCTTGTGGGCAGAAGAGACCCAGTACTTC
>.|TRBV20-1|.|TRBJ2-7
CSARAVYEQYF
TGCAGTGCTAGAGCCGTTTACGAGCAGTACTTC
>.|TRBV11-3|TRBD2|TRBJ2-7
CASSVRDYSYEQYF
TGTGCCAGCAGCGTACGGGACTACTCCTACGAGCAGTACTTC
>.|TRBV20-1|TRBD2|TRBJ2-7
CSASLLAGGLLSEQYF
TGCAGTGCTAGTTTACTAGCGGGGGGGCTACTAAGCGAGCAGTACTTC
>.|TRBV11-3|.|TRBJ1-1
CASNHPRGAKNTEAFF
TGTGCCAGCAACCACCCGCGGGGCGCGAAGAACACTGAAGCTTTCTTT